Listed below are T cell receptor beta chains from one sample, sequenced in a study of cytomegalovirus exposure and HLA in healthy donors. Libraries were prepared by immunoSEQ multiplex PCR; TCRdb keeps only in-frame clonotypes and omits some of them. Of 150,000 to 200,000 clones listed, about 62% are singletons. Sequencing used PBMCs. The receptors were gathered from a man aged 35 to 55 in good health and CMV-seronegative. Each CDR3 is given with its conserved first and last residue. The D gene is left open where the match is weak. Not every row has a clone size; where given, it reads once, few, many or a size class.

v_gene	abundance	d_gene	j_gene	CDR3aa	CDR3nt
TRBV2	-	-	TRBJ2-7	CASSSGISYEQYF	TGTGCCAGCAGTTCCGGGATCTCCTACGAGCAGTACTTC
TRBV19	-	-	TRBJ2-5	CASSGGAGQETQYF	TGTGCCAGTAGTGGCGGGGCGGGACAAGAGACCCAGTACTTC
TRBV11-2	-	TRBD1	TRBJ2-1	CASHRQGVYNEQFF	TGTGCCAGCCACCGACAGGGTGTCTACAATGAGCAGTTCTTC
TRBV6-5	-	-	TRBJ2-5	CASSYSGGGRQETQYF	TGTGCCAGCAGTTATTCGGGGGGCGGTCGCCAAGAGACCCAGTACTTC
TRBV7-9	-	-	TRBJ2-1	CASSLSNYNEQFF	TGTGCCAGCAGCTTATCTAACTACAATGAGCAGTTCTTC
TRBV5-8	few	TRBD1	TRBJ1-5	CASSVYRGLSNQPQHF	TGTGCCAGCAGCGTATACAGGGGACTCAGCAATCAGCCCCAGCATTTT
TRBV4-3	-	-	TRBJ1-2	CASSQKREVGYGYTF	TGCGCCAGCAGCCAAAAAAGGGAGGTCGGTTATGGCTACACCTTC
TRBV10-3	few	-	TRBJ1-6	CATELGRGNSPLHF	TGTGCCACGGAGCTAGGGAGGGGGAATTCACCCCTCCACTTT
TRBV9	-	TRBD2	TRBJ2-3	CASSPPSGRGWVTQYF	TGTGCCAGCAGCCCCCCTAGCGGGAGAGGATGGGTTACGCAGTATTTT
TRBV28	-	-	TRBJ2-1	CASSLAGLNEQFF	TGTGCCAGCAGTTTAGCAGGGTTGAATGAGCAGTTCTTC
TRBV11-3	-	TRBD1	TRBJ2-7	CASSLRQGADEQYF	TGTGCCAGCAGCCTGAGACAGGGGGCGGACGAGCAGTACTTC
TRBV5-4	-	-	TRBJ1-1	CASSLLATGNTEAFF	TGTGCCAGCAGCTTGTTAGCGACAGGGAACACTGAAGCTTTCTTT
TRBV5-1	-	-	TRBJ2-3	CASSLGTSTDTQYF	TGCGCCAGCAGCTTGGGGACTAGCACAGATACGCAGTATTTT
TRBV11-2	few	-	TRBJ2-7	CASSLVGGPREQYF	TGTGCCAGCAGCTTGGTCGGGGGACCTCGAGAGCAGTACTTC
TRBV6-5	few	-	TRBJ1-1	CASKGTGNTEAFF	TGTGCCAGCAAAGGTACGGGGAACACTGAAGCTTTCTTT
TRBV7-3	-	TRBD2	TRBJ2-5	CASSLTSGRVGETQYF	TGTGCCAGCAGCTTGACTAGCGGGAGGGTGGGGGAGACCCAGTACTTC
TRBV21-1	few	-	TRBJ2-7	CASSQPGTDSYEQYF	TGTGCCAGCAGCCAACCCGGGACAGACTCCTACGAGCAGTACTTC
TRBV4-1	-	-	TRBJ2-7	CASSQVGGGSYEQYF	TGCGCCAGCAGCCAAGTTGGTGGCGGCTCCTACGAGCAGTACTTC
TRBV7-2	few	-	TRBJ2-1	CASSVSVYHEQFF	TGTGCCAGCAGCGTAAGCGTGTATCATGAGCAGTTCTTC
TRBV28	few	-	TRBJ2-4	CASGWRDIQYF	TGTGCCAGCGGGTGGAGAGACATTCAGTACTTC
TRBV11-2	-	TRBD1	TRBJ1-1	CASSLVRGARTEAFF	TGTGCCAGCAGCTTAGTCAGGGGGGCCCGCACTGAAGCTTTCTTT
TRBV2	-	TRBD2	TRBJ2-6	CASSGLAGGSGANVLTF	TGTGCCAGCAGTGGACTAGCGGGGGGTTCTGGGGCCAACGTCCTGACTTTC
TRBV5-4	-	TRBD1	TRBJ2-1	CASNVGQENNEQFF	TGTGCCAGCAATGTCGGACAGGAAAACAATGAGCAGTTCTTC
TRBV5-6	-	TRBD1	TRBJ1-2	CASSPRDRIDYGYTF	TGTGCCAGCAGCCCGCGGGACAGGATAGACTATGGCTACACCTTC
TRBV5-1	-	TRBD1	TRBJ2-1	CASSSTGDSYNEQFF	TGCGCCAGCAGCTCGACAGGGGACTCCTACAATGAGCAGTTCTTC
TRBV5-4	-	-	TRBJ1-3	CASSLAGNTIYF	TGTGCCAGCAGCTTGGCAGGAAACACCATATATTTT
TRBV27	-	-	TRBJ1-1	CASSSLPGMDTEAFF	TGTGCCAGCAGTTCCCTTCCAGGCATGGACACTGAAGCTTTCTTT
TRBV18	-	-	TRBJ2-7	CASSPGQLTTSYEQYF	TGTGCCAGCTCACCCGGACAGCTCACCACCTCCTACGAGCAGTACTTC
TRBV27	-	TRBD1	TRBJ1-5	CASSRSTGTFSNQPQHF	TGTGCCAGCAGCAGATCGACAGGGACCTTTAGCAATCAGCCCCAGCATTTT
TRBV9	once	-	TRBJ2-5	CASSLEEETQYF	TGTGCCAGCAGCCTTGAGGAGGAGACCCAGTACTTC
TRBV13	-	-	TRBJ2-6	CASSSVTGSGANVLTF	TGTGCCAGCAGCTCCGTAACAGGGTCTGGGGCCAACGTCCTGACTTTC
TRBV12-5	few	-	TRBJ2-1	CASGLVSEARQAEQFF	TGTGCTAGTGGTTTGGTATCGGAGGCCCGACAGGCTGAGCAGTTCTTC
TRBV9	-	TRBD1	TRBJ1-6	CASSVGQGAPLHF	TGTGCCAGCAGCGTGGGACAGGGGGCACCCCTCCACTTT
TRBV5-4	-	TRBD1	TRBJ2-7	CASSPAGGSYEQYF	TGTGCCAGCAGCCCCGCAGGGGGTTCATACGAGCAGTACTTC
TRBV28	-	TRBD1	TRBJ1-2	CASSRTGGRNGYTF	TGTGCCAGCAGCCGGACAGGGGGTAGGAATGGCTACACCTTC
TRBV29-1	-	-	TRBJ2-1	CSVDGGGPYNEQFF	TGCAGCGTTGATGGGGGGGGCCCCTACAATGAGCAGTTCTTC
TRBV5-4	-	-	TRBJ1-6	CASSTDSYNSPLHF	TGTGCCAGCAGCACCGACAGTTATAATTCACCCCTCCACTTT
TRBV5-1	-	TRBD1	TRBJ1-2	CASSLAPQGANGYTF	TGCGCCAGCAGCTTGGCTCCACAGGGGGCCAATGGCTACACCTTC
TRBV7-2	-	TRBD2	TRBJ2-1	CASSLVSGGALKEDEQFF	TGTGCCAGCAGCTTAGTTAGCGGGGGGGCCCTTAAGGAGGATGAGCAGTTCTTC
TRBV2	-	-	TRBJ1-2	CASSPYRANYGYTF	TGTGCCAGCAGTCCCTACAGGGCTAACTATGGCTACACCTTC
TRBV6-5	few	TRBD1	TRBJ2-1	CASSIGTGMVEQFF	TGTGCCAGCAGTATCGGGACAGGGATGGTAGAGCAGTTCTTC
TRBV4-1	-	-	TRBJ2-1	CASSQGGGIYEQFF	TGCGCCAGCAGCCAAGGGGGCGGAATCTATGAGCAGTTCTTC
TRBV19	few	TRBD2	TRBJ2-7	CASSIRLAGVNSYEQYF	TGTGCCAGTAGTATTCGACTAGCGGGCGTTAACTCCTACGAGCAGTACTTC
TRBV18	-	-	TRBJ1-1	CASSPAPGLTEAFF	TGTGCCAGCTCACCAGCGCCAGGGCTGACTGAAGCTTTCTTT
TRBV5-1	-	-	TRBJ2-1	CASSIRAGGRPNEQFF	TGCGCCAGCAGCATCAGGGCAGGGGGGAGACCAAATGAGCAGTTCTTC
TRBV6-4	few	-	TRBJ2-3	CASSDRSSTDTQYF	TGTGCCAGCAGTGACAGGAGTAGCACAGATACGCAGTATTTT
TRBV29-1	few	TRBD1	TRBJ1-2	CSVEQHRGHRTF	TGCAGCGTTGAGCAACACAGGGGGCATCGCACCTTC
TRBV7-9	-	TRBD1	TRBJ2-2	CASSSPTGVTGELFF	TGTGCCAGCAGCTCCCCTACAGGGGTGACCGGGGAGCTGTTTTTT
TRBV19	-	TRBD1	TRBJ1-4	CASNPGTVSEKLFF	TGTGCCAGTAACCCCGGGACAGTAAGTGAAAAACTGTTTTTT
TRBV19	few	-	TRBJ1-3	CASSTSAGISGNTIYF	TGTGCCAGTAGTACCTCGGCAGGAATCTCTGGAAACACCATATATTTT
TRBV5-1	-	-	TRBJ2-1	CASRSTGTSFSDEQFF	TGCGCCAGCAGATCCACCGGGACATCCTTCTCCGATGAGCAGTTCTTC
TRBV2	-	-	TRBJ1-3	CASSDLRSSGNTIYF	TGTGCCAGCAGTGATTTGAGGAGCTCTGGAAACACCATATATTTT
TRBV5-1	-	TRBD1	TRBJ2-7	CASSLAAGQVYEQYF	TGCGCCAGCAGCTTGGCCGCCGGACAGGTCTACGAGCAGTACTTC
TRBV19	once	TRBD1	TRBJ2-3	CASSTQTGAADTQYF	TGTGCCAGTAGTACCCAGACAGGGGCGGCAGATACGCAGTATTTT
TRBV2	-	-	TRBJ2-3	CASRVADTQYF	TGTGCCAGCAGGGTAGCGGATACGCAGTATTTT
TRBV6-5	once	-	TRBJ2-3	CASSYWGTDTDTQYF	TGTGCCAGCAGTTACTGGGGGACTGACACAGATACGCAGTATTTT
TRBV6-5	-	-	TRBJ1-1	CASSYSASLGAEAFF	TGTGCCAGCAGTTACTCCGCCAGTTTGGGCGCTGAAGCTTTCTTT
TRBV19	-	-	TRBJ2-5	CASRPRASETQYF	TGTGCCAGTAGACCCAGGGCTTCGGAGACCCAGTACTTC
TRBV27	few	TRBD1	TRBJ1-2	CASSSMDRSYF	TGTGCCAGCAGCTCCATGGACAGGAGCTACTTC